This T cell receptor (beta chain) was found in a study of T cell changes during pregnancy in multiple sclerosis (dated by TCRdb to about 2019). Regarding the study in general: The study examined how the T cell repertoire changed over the course of pregnancy in women with multiple sclerosis.

Details on this clone: Its antigen remains unidentified. It has no much larger one-base neighbor in the sample; base qualities were not kept.

Libraries were built with the immunoSEQ multiplex PCR assay. TCRdb limited this immuneACCESS table to in-frame rearrangements with V and J called. A share of clones is missing; checked studies link under half to unresolved V genes, and the rest is unexplained. Within this sample are about 76,000 clones, with 93% of them counted one time only. The ten biggest clones cover roughly 2.5% of the sample. V has 4 bases trimmed and J has 5 bases trimmed; junction bases matching no gene number 7. The CDR1 and CDR2 encoded by the germline V gene are KGHSH and LQKENI. The CDR3 contains 15 residues, cysteine and phenylalanine counted. Here the CDR3 DNA is all that survives: 45 bases in frame from base 1.

This specimen was peripheral blood, taken in the second trimester of pregnancy. This sequence uses TRBV18 and TRBJ1-2, with 10 bases in between that match TRBD1. The sequence came from a female donor with multiple sclerosis, enrolled in a pregnancy study. The CDR3 region: CASSRRTGGIYGYTF. The bases are TGTGCCAGCTCACGACGGACAGGGGGGATATATGGCTACACCTTC.